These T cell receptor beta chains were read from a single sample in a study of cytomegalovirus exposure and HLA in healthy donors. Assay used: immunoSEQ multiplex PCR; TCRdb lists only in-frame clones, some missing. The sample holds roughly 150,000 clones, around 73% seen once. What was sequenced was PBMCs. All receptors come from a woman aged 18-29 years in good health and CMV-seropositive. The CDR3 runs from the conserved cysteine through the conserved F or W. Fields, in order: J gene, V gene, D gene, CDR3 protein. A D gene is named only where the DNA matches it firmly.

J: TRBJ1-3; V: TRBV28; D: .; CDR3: CASGADRSSGNTIYF
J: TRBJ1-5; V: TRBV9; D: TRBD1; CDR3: CASSPQGGEGNQPQHF
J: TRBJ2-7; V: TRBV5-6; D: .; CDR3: CASSPVGGDEQYF
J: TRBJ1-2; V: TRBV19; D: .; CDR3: CASSMNSAGGYTF
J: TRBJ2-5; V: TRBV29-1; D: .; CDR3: CSVAGAEETQYF
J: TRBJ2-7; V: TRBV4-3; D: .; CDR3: CASSQGMSSYEQYF
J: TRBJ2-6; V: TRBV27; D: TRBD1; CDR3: CASRTTGGSPGANVLTF
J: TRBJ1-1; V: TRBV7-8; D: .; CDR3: CASSLPTGGTNTEAFF
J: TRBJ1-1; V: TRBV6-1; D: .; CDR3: CASRNEGGEDTEAFF
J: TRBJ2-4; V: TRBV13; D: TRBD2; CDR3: CASSSGLAGRDIQYF
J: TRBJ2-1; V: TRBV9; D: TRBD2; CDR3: CASSPSGSGGNEQFF
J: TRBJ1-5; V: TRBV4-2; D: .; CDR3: CASSQVRVGGSTGVAQHF
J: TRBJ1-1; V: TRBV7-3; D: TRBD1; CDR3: CASSFGALNQGAEAFF
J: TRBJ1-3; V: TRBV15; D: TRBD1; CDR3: CATTLDRGDSGNTIYF
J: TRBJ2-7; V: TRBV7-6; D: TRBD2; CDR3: CASSLFASGGYYEQYF
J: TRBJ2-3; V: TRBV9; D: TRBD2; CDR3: CASSVAVAGGPDTQYF
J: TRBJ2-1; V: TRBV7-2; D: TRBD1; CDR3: CASSLTSRDRGLGEQFF
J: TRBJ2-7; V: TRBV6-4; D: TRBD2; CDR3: CASSRTSGGYEQYF
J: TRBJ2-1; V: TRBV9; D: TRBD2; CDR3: CASSDPTSGGSYNEQFF
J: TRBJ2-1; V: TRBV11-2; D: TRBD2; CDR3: CASSSRDSGAGRQFF
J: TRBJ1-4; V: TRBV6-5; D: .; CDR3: CASSNRAGREKLFF
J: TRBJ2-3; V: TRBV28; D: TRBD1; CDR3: CASSSDRAVTDTQYF
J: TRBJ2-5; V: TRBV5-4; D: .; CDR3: CASSLDQDQETQYF
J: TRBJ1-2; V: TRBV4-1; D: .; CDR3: CASSQSLASGAWGYTF
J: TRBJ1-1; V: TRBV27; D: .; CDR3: CASSNGQPMNTEAFF
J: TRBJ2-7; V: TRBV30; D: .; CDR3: CAWSPNYEQYF
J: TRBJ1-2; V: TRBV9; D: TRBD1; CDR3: CASRDRDYGYTF
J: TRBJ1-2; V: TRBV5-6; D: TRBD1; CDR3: CASSLEHVGRGHSDYGYTF
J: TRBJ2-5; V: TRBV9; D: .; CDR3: CASSDSGSPGTQYF
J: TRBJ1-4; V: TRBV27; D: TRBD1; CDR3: CASSSSPGTANEKLFF
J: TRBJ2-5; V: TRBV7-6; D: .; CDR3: CASSLGSSAETQYF
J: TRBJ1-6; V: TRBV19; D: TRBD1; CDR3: CASSIAAGTEYNSPLHF
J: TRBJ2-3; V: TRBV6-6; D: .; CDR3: CASSYGQGTDTQYF
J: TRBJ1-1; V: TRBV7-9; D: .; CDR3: CASSLDVGLVAEAFF
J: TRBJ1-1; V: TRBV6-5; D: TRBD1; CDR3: CASSYGAGGAVEAFF
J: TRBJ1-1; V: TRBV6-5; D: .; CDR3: CASTRTFNTEAFF
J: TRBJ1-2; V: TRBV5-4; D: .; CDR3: CASSLGQDNYGYTF
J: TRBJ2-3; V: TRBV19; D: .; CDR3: CASSIAHGWATDTQYF
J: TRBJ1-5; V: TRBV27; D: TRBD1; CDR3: CASSRRGRGQPQHF